This entry lists 9 T cell receptor beta chains sequenced from one sample in a study of a mutant IDH1 vaccine in newly diagnosed glioma. For these TCRs, the target antigens are not known. Here immunoSEQ multiplex PCR was the method, and the copy in TCRdb shows in-frame clones only, minus some. Of over 50,000 clones listed, about 80% were seen once; the top ten hold approximately 12%. Described time point: week 23, last vaccination. Every vaccine dose comprised 300 ug of mutant IDH1 20-mer peptide plus topical imiquimod. Sequencing was performed on PBMCs, taken from a glioma patient whose treatment included an IDH1 peptide vaccine. Receptors were obtained from a man aged 18 to 30 with glioma.

This chain links TRBV4-2 with TRBJ1-3, with D hard to call. Looked up from germline, CDR1 is LGHNA and CDR2 is YNFKEQ. The V and J ends lost 4 bases and 0 bases respectively, with 16 bases between them. The CDR3 has 17 residues. The CDR3 nucleotides read TGTGCCAGCAGCCTCGACGGGGTTTCCCGCTCTGGAAACACCATATATTTT. Protein sequence: CASSLDGVSRSGNTIYF.

The rearrangement joins TRBV6-5 to TRBJ2-3; 7 nucleotides agree with TRBD2. Germline trimming cut 6 bases from V and 4 bases from J; bases unmatched to any gene: 7. The CDR3 runs 14 residues. Per germline, CDR1 MNHEY and CDR2 SVGAGI. CDR3 amino acids: CASSPAGYSDTQYF. CDR3 coding DNA: TGTGCCAGCAGCCCAGCGGGATACTCAGATACGCAGTATTTT.

The chain recombines TRBV9 with TRBJ2-1; D not certain. The germline CDR1 and CDR2 sequences are SGDLS and YYNGEE. The length of the CDR3 is 12 residues. V was pared by 3 bases and J by 9 bases, with 10 bases between. The CDR3 DNA sequence: TGTGCCAGCAGCGCGGTAATAGGTGAGCAGTTCTTC. Protein product: CASSAVIGEQFF.

This chain connects TRBV7-2 to TRBJ1-4; 9 nucleotides match TRBD1. The CDR3 is made up of 13 amino acids. Germline CDR1 is SGHTA and CDR2 is FQGNSA. With V trimmed by 8 bases and J by 7 bases, 5 bases remained unmatched. The CDR3 region is CASGKTGGEKLFF. The CDR3 DNA follows: TGTGCCAGCGGCAAGACAGGGGGTGAAAAACTGTTTTTT.

The rearrangement links TRBV10-3 to TRBJ1-3, with 8 bases matching TRBD1. The germline CDR1 and CDR2 sequences are ENHRY and SYGVKD. This CDR3 comprises 16 residues. After removal of 7 bases from V and 0 bases from J, the junction contained 8 bases not matched to a gene. CDR3 in DNA: TGTGCCATCAAGGGGGACAGGCCGAGCTCTGGAAACACCATATATTTT. Amino acid sequence: CAIKGDRPSSGNTIYF.

J is TRBJ1-2 and V is TRBV7-9, with D possibly TRBD1 on 5 matching bases. Germline CDR1 is SEHNR and CDR2 is FQNEAQ (reference sequence). V was trimmed by 4 bases and J by 4 bases, leaving 16 bases between them. CDR3 length: 15 residues. In DNA, the CDR3 is TGTGCCAGCAGCTCCCCCCGTTTGGGGGGCTATGGCTACACCTTC. Encoded protein: CASSSPRLGGYGYTF.

This chain uses TRBV27 with TRBJ1-2, with D unclear. Trimming stripped 4 bases from V and 5 bases from J, with 14 bases between. This CDR3 contains 14 residues. Germline values: CDR1 MNHEY, CDR2 SMNVEV (reference sequence). In nucleotides, the CDR3 is TGTGCCAGCAGTTCCGCCAGGAAGAATTATGGCTACACCTTC. Its protein product is CASSSARKNYGYTF.

The gene calls are TRBV19 and TRBJ2-3, with a tentative D call TRBD2 (6 bases). This CDR3 comprises 14 residues. The V end lost 6 bases, the J end lost 0 bases, and 10 bases lay between the germline ends. Germline loops: CDR1 LNHDA, CDR2 SQIVND (reference sequence). This CDR3 reads CASSLGTSTDTQYF. The CDR3 DNA follows: TGTGCCAGTAGCCTTGGGACTAGCACAGATACGCAGTATTTT.

The chain uses TRBV6-5 and TRBJ1-1; tentatively, D is TRBD1 (5 bases). Looked up from germline, CDR1 is MNHEY and CDR2 is SVGAGI. The germline V and J ends were trimmed by 3 bases and 3 bases, with 14 bases remaining between them. The CDR3 has 15 amino acids. CDR3 loop: CASSYGGRIYTEAFF. The CDR3 DNA follows: TGTGCCAGCAGTTATGGGGGGAGAATATACACTGAAGCTTTCTTT.